This T cell receptor beta chain was found in a study of long-term antiretroviral therapy in people with HIV. CDR1 and CDR2 (germline): ENHRY, SYGVKD. V gave up 8 bases and J gave up 0 bases, with 13 bases separating them. This CDR3 comprises 14 residues. As concerns this clone: As yet, its antigen is unknown.

Findings and limits, study-wide: HIV repertoires showed narrower CDR3 length ranges than controls.

Assay version v3.0 of immunoSEQ was used, and it was run at survey level. The protocol was immunoSEQ multiplex PCR, while the TCRdb copy is restricted to in-frame clones and leaves out a portion. The data show tens of thousands of clones, roughly 88% seen once. Sequencing used unsorted PBMCs, obtained around 4.6 years after starting antiretroviral therapy. This chain uses TRBV10-3 with TRBJ2-5; D is uncertain. This clonotype was obtained from a man aged 25-45 years with HIV. The CDR3 protein is CAIGKSRNQETQYF. The CDR3 DNA follows: TGTGCCATCGGAAAGTCCAGGAACCAAGAGACCCAGTACTTC.